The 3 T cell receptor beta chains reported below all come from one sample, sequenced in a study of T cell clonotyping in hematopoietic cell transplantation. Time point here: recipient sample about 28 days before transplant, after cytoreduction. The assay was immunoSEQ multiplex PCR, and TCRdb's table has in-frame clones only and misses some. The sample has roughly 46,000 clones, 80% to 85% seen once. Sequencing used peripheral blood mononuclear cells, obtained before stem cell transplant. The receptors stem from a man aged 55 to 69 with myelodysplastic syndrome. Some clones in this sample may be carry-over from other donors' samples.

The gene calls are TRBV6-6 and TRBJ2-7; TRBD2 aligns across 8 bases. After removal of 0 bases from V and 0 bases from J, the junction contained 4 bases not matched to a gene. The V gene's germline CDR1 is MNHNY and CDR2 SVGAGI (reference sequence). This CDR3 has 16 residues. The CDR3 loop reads CASSYSAGGHSYEQYF. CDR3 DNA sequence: TGTGCCAGCAGTTACTCGGCGGGGGGACACTCCTACGAGCAGTACTTC.

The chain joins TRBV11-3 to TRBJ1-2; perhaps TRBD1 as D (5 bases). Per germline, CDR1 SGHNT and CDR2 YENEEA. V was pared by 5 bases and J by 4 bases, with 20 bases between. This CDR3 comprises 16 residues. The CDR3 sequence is CASSPPPCGGTYGYTF. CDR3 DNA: TGTGCCAGCAGCCCCCCCCCTTGCGGCGGGACCTATGGCTACACCTTC.

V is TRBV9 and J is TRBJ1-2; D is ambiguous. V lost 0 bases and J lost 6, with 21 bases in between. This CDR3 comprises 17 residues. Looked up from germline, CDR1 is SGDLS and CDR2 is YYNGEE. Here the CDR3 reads CASSVGGAGVALDGYTF. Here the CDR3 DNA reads TGTGCCAGCAGCGTAGGGGGAGCTGGGGTTGCCCTTGATGGCTACACCTTC.